This TCR beta chain was observed in a study of blood T cells in healthy people across ages. Germline V gene data show CDR1 as MDHEN and CDR2 as SYDVKM. Deletions cut 6 bases from V and 3 bases from J, with 18 bases between. This CDR3 has 15 amino acids. Peripheral blood, approximately 10 milliliters per donor, was collected. Per individual sample, total RNA of at least 5.5 micrograms was extracted. Alongside a J-beta primer mix, a sample-barcoded 5' primer served in a second PCR lasting about 7 to 11 cycles. The template-switch adaptor was a 5' adaptor with 12 random nucleotides. It tagged each cDNA molecule. TCRdb fed the 5' RACE reads into MiXCR, producing one record per CDR3 protein. The data hold about 930,000 distinct CDR3 sequences, with almost 30% observed a single time. The same sample was also used in a study of T cells of mothers and their children. That source reports: Every mother produced more than 9 million TCR beta CDR3 reads, whereas every child provided several million.

The source of this sequence is a woman between 40 and 55 years old in good health. The chain uses TRBV28 and TRBJ2-7, with D possibly matching TRBD1 (5 bases). The sample consisted of blood. The CDR3 is CASRPSTGNSYEQYF. Here the CDR3 DNA reads TGTGCCAGCAGGCCGTCAACAGGCAACAGCTACGAGCAGTACTTC.